The 12 T cell receptor beta chains reported below all come from one sample, sequenced in a study of cytomegalovirus exposure and HLA in healthy donors. Primers: 60 Vbeta forward and 13 Jbeta reverse. The assay was immunoSEQ multiplex PCR, and TCRdb's table has in-frame clones only and misses some. The data show around 130,000 clones, 65% to 85% seen once. The source material was PBMCs. Receptors originate from a woman in her late teens or twenties in good health and CMV-seronegative.

The V and J genes are TRBV12-5 and TRBJ1-4; D not resolved. V lost 1 base and J lost 6, with 15 bases in between. The V gene's germline CDR1 is LGHNT and CDR2 FRNRAP. This CDR3 is 16 amino acids long. CDR3: CASGLGLGLGDEKLFF. The CDR3 coding sequence is TGTGCTAGTGGTTTGGGATTGGGATTGGGAGATGAAAAACTGTTTTTT.

The chain couples TRBV5-1 to TRBJ2-7, with a weak D call TRBD1 (6 bases). Germline CDR1 and CDR2: SGHRS and YFSETQ. The CDR3 has 14 amino acids. With 2 bases removed from V and 3 bases from J, the gap between germline ends came to 12 bases. The CDR3 DNA sequence: TGCGCCAGCAGCTTCGGCCGAGGGGGCTACGAGCAGTACTTC. Protein product: CASSFGRGGYEQYF. Supplemented by reference TRBV5-1 and TRBJ2-7, the full variable domain reads KAGVTQTPRYLIKTRGQQVTLSCSPISGHRSVSWYQQTPGQGLQFLFEYFSETQRNKGNFPGRFSGRQFSNSRSEMNVSTLELGDSALYLCASSFGRGGYEQYFGPGTRLTVT.

The V call is TRBV4-2, the J call TRBJ2-7, with TRBD2 matching 9 bases. The V gene end was trimmed by 4 bases and the J gene end by 0 bases; junction bases not matched to a gene: 4. CDR1 LGHNA and CDR2 YNFKEQ come from the germline V gene. This CDR3 is built from 15 residues. The CDR3 here is CASSRLSGSSYEQYF. CDR3 DNA sequence: TGTGCCAGCAGCCGACTTAGCGGGAGCTCCTACGAGCAGTACTTC.

This clone has only a few counts. The V and J genes are TRBV4-1 and TRBJ1-4; D may be TRBD1 (5 bases). The CDR3 is 13 residues long. Trimming took 5 bases from V and 15 from J, leaving 19 bases between them. Germline V gene lookup returns CDR1 MGHRA and CDR2 YSYEKL. The CDR3 loop reads CASSIRLGQGMFF. CDR3 nucleotides: TGCGCCAGCAGCATCCGCCTAGGGCAGGGCATGTTTTTT.

The CDR3 DNA follows: TGCGCCAGCAGTGGTTACGGGACAGTAATTTTCGAGCAGTACTTC. Protein sequence: CASSGYGTVIFEQYF. V and J are TRBV10-2 and TRBJ2-7; TRBD1 agrees at 7 bases. J was trimmed by 6 bases and V by 4 bases; bases with no gene match: 12. CDR1 WSHSY and CDR2 SAAADI come from the germline V gene. This CDR3 is built from 15 residues.

The V call is TRBV29-1, the J call TRBJ2-2; weak D call: TRBD1 (5 bases). This CDR3 is built from 14 residues. V lost 2 bases and J 6 bases, leaving 13 bases between the germline ends. Germline V gene data show CDR1 as SQVTM and CDR2 as ANQGSEA. This chain's CDR3 is CSVESSGFAGELFF. CDR3 bases: TGCAGCGTTGAAAGTTCAGGGTTCGCCGGGGAGCTGTTTTTT.

In this sample, this clone turned up a few times. This chain connects TRBV19 to TRBJ1-1; perhaps TRBD1 as D (6 bases). The CDR3 totals 14 residues. Germline V gene lookup returns CDR1 LNHDA and CDR2 SQIVND (reference sequence). Trimming took off 5 bases at V and 5 bases at J, with 15 bases between the two ends. CDR3 sequence: CASSSQGQETEAFF. The CDR3 DNA follows: TGTGCCAGTAGTTCCCAGGGGCAGGAAACTGAAGCTTTCTTT.

This rearrangement joins TRBV30 to TRBJ1-1; 8 nucleotides align to TRBD1. The J segment lost 9 bases and the V segment lost 1 base, leaving 7 bases of the junction unmatched. Germline-derived CDR1 and CDR2 are GTSNPN and SVGIG (reference sequence). This CDR3 has 13 amino acids. CDR3 sequence (DNA): TGTGCCTGGAGTGGAATGGACAGGGAGAAAGCTTTCTTT. Protein sequence: CAWSGMDREKAFF.

V is TRBV6-5 and J is TRBJ1-5; 7 nucleotides agree with TRBD1. J gave up 4 bases and V 0 bases, and 3 bases lay outside the gene matches. This CDR3 region has 15 residues. CDR1 and CDR2 from the germline V gene are MNHEY and SVGAGI. DNA for the CDR3: TGTGCCAGCAGTTACTCCGGGACAGTAAATCAGCCCCAGCATTTT. Encoded protein: CASSYSGTVNQPQHF.

The rearrangement uses TRBV10-1 and TRBJ2-5; the match to TRBD2 covers 8 bases. This CDR3 has 18 amino acids. The junction had 14 bases not matched to a gene; V was cut back by 0 bases and J by 5 bases. From germline, CDR1 is WNHNN and CDR2 SYGVQD (reference sequence). The CDR3 DNA reads TGCGCCAGCAGTGAGTCTAGTGCGGGCGGGAGGTGGTGGGAGACCCAGTACTTC. This encodes CASSESSAGGRWWETQYF.

J is TRBJ2-5 and V is TRBV19; 7 bases map to TRBD2. Germline loops: CDR1 LNHDA, CDR2 SQIVND (reference sequence). CDR3 length equals 13 residues. The V gene end was trimmed by 6 bases and the J gene end by 1 base; junction bases not matched to a gene: 2. The CDR3 reads CASSGRTQETQYF. CDR3 in DNA: TGTGCCAGTAGCGGGAGGACCCAAGAGACCCAGTACTTC.

Of note for this clone: One end of the junction is discordant with germline, which a read error may explain. The V and J genes are TRBV19 and TRBJ1-5, with TRBD1 matching 7 bases. Germline V gene data show CDR1 as LNHDA and CDR2 as SQIVND (reference sequence). The CDR3 contains 15 residues. The CDR3 sequence is CTSRETGLSNQPQHF. CDR3 DNA: TGTACCAGTCGGGAGACAGGGTTGAGCAATCAGCCCCAGCATTTT.